Here is one TCR beta chain with its context. These data are taken from a study of patients and donors after allogeneic stem cell transplantation. Each CDR3 protein is one row after TCRdb ran MiXCR on the RT-PCR reads. This table holds 800,000 to 1,000,000 distinct CDR3 sequences, over 15% found once. Germline CDR1 is SGHAT and CDR2 is FQNNGV. Trimming removed 0 bases at V and 3 bases at J, with 15 bases between. The CDR3 sequence is 16 residues long. V and J are TRBV11-2 and TRBJ2-7, with D possibly being TRBD1 (6 bases). The sequenced material came from blood, either unsorted or a sorted T cell fraction (not recorded which). This receptor was taken from a human donor who was either an allogeneic HSCT recipient or a stem cell or donor lymphocyte infusion donor (not recorded which). It is not recorded whose cells these are; they may come from a transplant donor. In nucleotides, the CDR3 is TGTGCCAGCAGCTTAGATCTTTTTGGGGGCCGCTACGAGCAGTACTTC. Its protein product is CASSLDLFGGRYEQYF.